This TCR beta chain was captured by sequencing in a study of early stage breast cancer tumors. The CDR3 extends over 14 amino acids. Measured with immunoSEQ multiplex PCR; TCRdb has only the in-frame clones, and not every one. The data contain under 13,000 clones, about four fifths of them seen just once; the ten biggest clones take up around 14%. This clone was seen just once. This chain links TRBV21-1 with TRBJ2-7; TRBD2 reflects the table's D call only, with no check against the DNA. TRBV21-1 is deemed a pseudogene. The origin of this receptor is a person aged 65 to 85 with breast cancer. Sequencing was performed on breast tumor tissue. CDR3 sequence (DNA): TGTGCCAGCAGCAAAGAGGAGGTTTTTAACGAGCAGTACTTC. This translates into CASSKEEVFNEQYF.